This TCR beta chain emerged from a study of CXCR3-negative and CXCR3-positive naive CD8 T cells. Overall study findings and caveats: Surface CD5 matched across naive subsets, and TRB CDR3 properties served to infer TCR strength. Whereas both naive subsets had comparably high diversity, memory CD8+ cells had much lower diversity.

CD45RO-CCR7+CD27+CD95- expression identified naive CD8+ T cells. Details on this clonotype: What it recognizes is unknown.

The CDR3 runs to 15 residues. Germline CDR1 is SEHNR and CDR2 is FQNEAQ (reference sequence). The study made its TRB cDNA libraries by 5' RACE, adding UMI labels. Reprocessing the 5' RACE reads, TCRdb reports a single entry for every CDR3 protein and omits DNA. This repertoire includes about 42,000 distinct CDR3 sequences. This chain uses TRBV7-9 with TRBJ1-6; with no DNA, the TCRdb D assignment of TRBD1 cannot be verified. The clonotype was recovered from a human donor in good health. Some clones in this sample may be carry-over from other donors' samples. What was sequenced was naive CXCR3- CD8+ T cells from blood. The sample's subset: CD45RO-CCR7+CD27+CD95- naive CD8+ T cells lacking CXCR3 (TNR3-). The CDR3 here is CASSSMDRSSSPLHF.